A selection of T cell receptor beta chains follows, all from one sample in a study of blood T cell repertoires in COVID-19. Produced via immunoSEQ multiplex PCR; TCRdb's table is partial and in-frame only. The sample carries around 200,000 clones, about four fifths recorded once. The sequencing input was peripheral blood. The source of these receptors is a man in his fifties or sixties with active or convalescent COVID-19. CDR3s include the opening cysteine and the closing phenylalanine or tryptophan. A D gene is named only where the DNA matches it firmly. Expanded clones are given a class, and other clones once, few, many or no size at all.

V gene	CDR3 length	clone size	D gene	J gene	CDR3 protein	CDR3 DNA
TRBV7-9	15	once	TRBD2	TRBJ2-5	CASSSSGGQWETQYF	TGTGCCAGCAGCTCAAGCGGGGGGCAGTGGGAGACCCAGTACTTC
TRBV6-6	14	once	NA	TRBJ1-5	CASSYGGGNQPQHF	TGTGCCAGCAGTTACGGCGGGGGGAACCAGCCCCAGCATTTT
TRBV27	14	NA	NA	TRBJ2-7	CASSFTAGISEQYF	TGTGCCAGCAGTTTTACGGCAGGGATAAGCGAGCAGTACTTC
TRBV5-4	12	NA	NA	TRBJ2-1	CASSAGGDEQFF	TGTGCCAGCAGCGCCGGAGGCGATGAGCAGTTCTTC
TRBV7-2	17	NA	TRBD2	TRBJ2-3	CASSLEPAGGPVDTQYF	TGTGCCAGCAGCTTAGAGCCAGCGGGGGGGCCTGTGGATACGCAGTATTTT
TRBV28	15	NA	TRBD2	TRBJ2-7	CASSPAGGAAYEQYF	TGTGCCAGCAGCCCCGCCGGGGGGGCGGCCTACGAGCAGTACTTC
TRBV28	15	NA	NA	TRBJ2-6	CASLKDTSGANVLTF	TGTGCCAGCTTAAAGGACACGTCTGGGGCCAACGTCCTGACTTTC
TRBV19	14	few	NA	TRBJ1-5	CASTVTGEGMTQHF	TGTGCCAGTACCGTGACGGGGGAGGGGATGACCCAGCATTTT
TRBV30	15	NA	TRBD2	TRBJ2-5	CAWSRVSGGKETQYF	TGTGCCTGGAGTAGGGTTAGCGGGGGCAAAGAGACCCAGTACTTC
TRBV6-5	15	NA	TRBD1	TRBJ2-3	CASRGDRGGENTQYF	TGTGCCAGCAGGGGGGACAGGGGCGGTGAAAATACGCAGTATTTT
TRBV24-1	14	NA	NA	TRBJ2-1	CATSDLQGNNEQFF	TGTGCCACCAGTGATTTGCAGGGCAACAATGAGCAGTTCTTC
TRBV4-2	12	NA	NA	TRBJ2-2	CASSPAGGELFF	TGTGCCAGCAGCCCAGCGGGCGGGGAGCTGTTTTTT
TRBV28	12	NA	NA	TRBJ1-5	CASSSDNQPQHF	TGTGCCAGCAGTTCGGACAACCAGCCCCAGCATTTT
TRBV7-3	16	NA	NA	TRBJ2-1	CASSLIGARTVNEQFF	TGTGCCAGCAGCTTAATCGGGGCCCGGACAGTCAATGAGCAGTTCTTC
TRBV30	15	NA	TRBD2	TRBJ2-2	CAWRWGGPNTGELFF	TGTGCCTGGAGATGGGGAGGGCCGAACACCGGGGAGCTGTTTTTT
TRBV5-4	12	NA	NA	TRBJ2-7	CASSLEHYEQYF	TGTGCCAGCAGCTTGGAACACTACGAGCAGTACTTC
TRBV27	17	NA	TRBD1	TRBJ1-1	CASSLSTGFGKNTEAFF	TGTGCCAGCAGTTTATCGACAGGGTTCGGCAAGAACACTGAAGCTTTCTTT
TRBV11-2	15	NA	TRBD2	TRBJ2-5	CASSEIGTTGETQYF	TGTGCCAGCAGCGAAATAGGGACTACTGGGGAGACCCAGTACTTC
TRBV30	11	NA	NA	TRBJ1-2	CARHVNYGYTF	TGTGCCCGACATGTAAACTATGGCTACACCTTC
TRBV29-1	15	NA	TRBD1	TRBJ1-1	CSVGSTGAGDTEAFF	TGCAGCGTTGGATCGACAGGGGCGGGTGACACTGAAGCTTTCTTT
TRBV9	17	once	NA	TRBJ2-2	CASSAGGPHLNTGELFF	TGTGCCAGCAGCGCAGGGGGGCCCCACTTGAACACCGGGGAGCTGTTTTTT
TRBV10-3	12	NA	NA	TRBJ1-2	CAISPTESGYTF	TGTGCCATCAGCCCGACAGAATCTGGCTACACCTTC
TRBV6-5	14	NA	NA	TRBJ1-3	CASSSAGLGNTIYF	TGTGCCAGCAGTTCCGCGGGACTGGGAAACACCATATATTTT
TRBV29-1	13	few	NA	TRBJ1-5	CSVGAGQGQPQHF	TGCAGCGTTGGGGCAGGGCAAGGGCAGCCCCAGCATTTT
TRBV6-1	14	NA	NA	TRBJ2-1	CASSEGLSPNEQFF	TGTGCCAGCAGTGAGGGACTTAGCCCCAATGAGCAGTTCTTC
TRBV10-3	17	NA	TRBD1	TRBJ2-7	CAISGLRGTGGYDEQYF	TGTGCCATCAGTGGTCTCCGGGGGACAGGGGGTTACGACGAGCAGTACTTC
TRBV6-1	16	NA	NA	TRBJ2-4	CASSDRGRVSKNIQYF	TGTGCCAGCAGTGACCGCGGCAGGGTGTCCAAAAACATTCAGTACTTC
TRBV14	16	NA	NA	TRBJ1-1	CASSQVKGQRNTEAFF	TGTGCCAGCAGCCAAGTAAAAGGACAGAGGAACACTGAAGCTTTCTTT
TRBV19	15	few	NA	TRBJ2-7	CASSPGIGNSYEQYF	TGTGCCAGTAGCCCCGGGATCGGCAACTCCTACGAGCAGTACTTC
TRBV5-1	17	NA	TRBD2	TRBJ2-2	CASSLGGTSGPTGELFF	TGCGCCAGCAGCTTGGGGGGGACTAGCGGCCCGACCGGGGAGCTGTTTTTT
TRBV5-1	15	NA	NA	TRBJ2-2	CASSQRQPNTGELFF	TGCGCCAGCAGCCAAAGACAGCCTAACACCGGGGAGCTGTTTTTT
TRBV7-2	17	NA	TRBD2	TRBJ2-1	CASSFKVTSGGYNEQFF	TGTGCCAGCAGCTTTAAGGTCACTAGCGGGGGCTACAATGAGCAGTTCTTC
TRBV30	13	NA	NA	TRBJ1-1	CAWSWTPAPEAFF	TGTGCCTGGAGTTGGACACCGGCCCCTGAAGCTTTCTTT
TRBV7-9	18	few	TRBD1	TRBJ2-2	CASSSLRGQGAGTGELFF	TGTGCCAGCAGCTCCCTCAGGGGACAGGGGGCCGGCACCGGGGAGCTGTTTTTT